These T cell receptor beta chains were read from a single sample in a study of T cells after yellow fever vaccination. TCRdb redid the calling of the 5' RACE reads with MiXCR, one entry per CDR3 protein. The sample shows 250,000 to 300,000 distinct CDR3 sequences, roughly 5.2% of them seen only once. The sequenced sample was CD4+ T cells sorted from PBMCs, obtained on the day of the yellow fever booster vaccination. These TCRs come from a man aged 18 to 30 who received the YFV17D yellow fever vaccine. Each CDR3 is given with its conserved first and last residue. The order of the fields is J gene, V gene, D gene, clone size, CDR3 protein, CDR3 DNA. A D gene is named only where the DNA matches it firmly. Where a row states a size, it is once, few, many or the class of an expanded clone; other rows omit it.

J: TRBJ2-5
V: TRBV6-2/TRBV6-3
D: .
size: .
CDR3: CASSAGTSDQETQYF
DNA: TGTGCCAGCAGTGCCGGCACCAGTGATCAAGAGACCCAGTACTTC

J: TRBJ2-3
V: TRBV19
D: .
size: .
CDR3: CASSIGNRESDTQYF
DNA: TGTGCCAGTAGTATTGGGAACAGGGAATCAGATACGCAGTATTTT

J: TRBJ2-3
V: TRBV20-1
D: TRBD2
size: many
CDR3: CSARGGTSGEDTQYF
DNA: TGCAGTGCTAGAGGGGGCACTAGCGGGGAGGATACGCAGTATTTT

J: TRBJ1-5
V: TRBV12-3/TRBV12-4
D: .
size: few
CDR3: CASTRGNSNQPQHF
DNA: TGTGCCAGCACCCGGGGTAATAGCAATCAGCCCCAGCATTTT

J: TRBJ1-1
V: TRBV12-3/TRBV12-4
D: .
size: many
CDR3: CASSISAGVGTEAFF
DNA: TGTGCCAGCAGTATCTCGGCAGGGGTGGGCACTGAAGCTTTCTTT

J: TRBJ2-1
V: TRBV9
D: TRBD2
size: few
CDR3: CASSVGGRGGVNEQFF
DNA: TGTGCCAGCAGCGTAGGGGGACGGGGGGGCGTCAATGAGCAGTTCTTC

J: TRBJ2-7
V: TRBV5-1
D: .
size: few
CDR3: CASSLGRTAEEQYF
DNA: TGCGCCAGCAGCTTGGGACGGACGGCCGAAGAGCAGTACTTC

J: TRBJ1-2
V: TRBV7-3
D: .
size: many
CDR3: CASSERGSYGYTF
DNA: TGTGCCAGCAGCGAAAGGGGATCCTATGGCTACACCTTC

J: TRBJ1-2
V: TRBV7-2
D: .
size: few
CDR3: CASKVGRRTAGYTF
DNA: TGTGCCAGCAAGGTGGGGCGGCGCACGGCTGGCTACACCTTC

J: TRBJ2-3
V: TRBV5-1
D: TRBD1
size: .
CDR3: CASSSLGQGASDTQYF
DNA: TGCGCCAGCAGCTCCCTGGGACAGGGGGCTTCAGATACGCAGTATTTT

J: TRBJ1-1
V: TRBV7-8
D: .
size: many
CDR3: CASRTRGRGPEAFF
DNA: TGTGCCAGCAGGACCCGGGGTAGGGGTCCTGAAGCTTTCTTT

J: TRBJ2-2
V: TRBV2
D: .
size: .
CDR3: CASRGANTGELFF
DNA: TGTGCCAGCCGCGGCGCGAACACCGGGGAGCTGTTTTTT

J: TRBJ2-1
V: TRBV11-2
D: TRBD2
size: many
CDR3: CASRSSGGAHYEQFF
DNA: TGTGCCAGCAGGTCTAGCGGGGGGGCCCACTATGAGCAGTTCTTC

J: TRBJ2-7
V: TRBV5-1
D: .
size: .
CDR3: CASSTTTGTTEQYF
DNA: TGCGCCAGCAGCACCACAACAGGGACGACCGAGCAGTACTTC

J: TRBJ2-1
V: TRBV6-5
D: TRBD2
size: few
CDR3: CASRAIGGGAVDEQFF
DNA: TGTGCCAGCAGAGCCATTGGCGGGGGGGCCGTCGATGAGCAGTTCTTC

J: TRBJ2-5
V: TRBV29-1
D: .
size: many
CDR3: CSVDGRTVKTQYF
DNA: TGCAGCGTTGACGGAAGGACGGTAAAGACCCAGTACTTC

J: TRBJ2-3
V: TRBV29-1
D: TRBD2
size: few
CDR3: CSPRLAATDTQYF
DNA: TGCAGCCCCCGGCTAGCGGCCACAGATACGCAGTATTTT

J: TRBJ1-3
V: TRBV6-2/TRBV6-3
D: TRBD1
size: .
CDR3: CASSYGGTASGNTIYF
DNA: TGTGCCAGCAGTTACGGAGGGACAGCGTCTGGAAACACCATATATTTT

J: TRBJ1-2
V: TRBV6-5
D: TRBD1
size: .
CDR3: CASSYSRQGLGYGYTF
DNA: TGTGCCAGCAGTTACTCCCGACAGGGGCTGGGCTATGGCTACACCTTC

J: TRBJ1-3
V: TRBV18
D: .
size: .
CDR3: CASFRPSSGNTIYF
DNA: TGTGCCAGCTTCAGACCCAGCTCTGGAAACACCATATATTTT

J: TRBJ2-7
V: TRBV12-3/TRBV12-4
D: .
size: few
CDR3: CASSWASYEQYF
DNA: TGTGCCAGCAGCTGGGCAAGCTACGAGCAGTACTTC

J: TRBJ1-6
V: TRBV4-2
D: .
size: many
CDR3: CASSQGSLRATGLQF
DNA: TGTGCCAGCAGCCAAGGGAGCCTGAGGGCCACGGGTCTGCAATTT

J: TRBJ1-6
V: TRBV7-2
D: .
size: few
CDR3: CASSLRTLQSSPLHF
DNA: TGTGCCAGCAGCCTTCGGACACTTCAAAGTTCACCCCTCCACTTT

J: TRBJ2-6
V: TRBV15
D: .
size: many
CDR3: CATSKMGSGGPSGANVLTF
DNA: TGTGCCACCAGCAAGATGGGGTCCGGGGGGCCCTCTGGGGCCAACGTCCTGACTTTC

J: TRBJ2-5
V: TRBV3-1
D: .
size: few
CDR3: CASSQEGVPGGETQYF
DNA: TGTGCCAGCAGCCAAGAAGGGGTCCCCGGGGGAGAGACCCAGTACTTC

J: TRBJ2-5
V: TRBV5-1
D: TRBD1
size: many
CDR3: CASSTGTGKETQYF
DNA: TGCGCCAGCAGCACCGGGACAGGAAAAGAGACCCAGTACTTC

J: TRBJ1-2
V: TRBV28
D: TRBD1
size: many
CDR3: CASSRTGANYGYTF
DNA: TGTGCCAGCAGCAGGACAGGGGCTAACTATGGCTACACCTTC

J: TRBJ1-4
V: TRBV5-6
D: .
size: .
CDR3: CASGIGPGKLFF
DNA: TGTGCCAGCGGAATTGGACCGGGAAAACTGTTTTTT

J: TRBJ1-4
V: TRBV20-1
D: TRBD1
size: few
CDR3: CSTPGQGRIGEKLFF
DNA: TGCAGCACCCCGGGACAGGGAAGGATTGGCGAAAAACTGTTTTTT

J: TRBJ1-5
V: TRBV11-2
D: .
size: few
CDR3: CASSLVGGGQPQHF
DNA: TGTGCCAGCAGCTTAGTCGGAGGGGGTCAGCCCCAGCATTTT

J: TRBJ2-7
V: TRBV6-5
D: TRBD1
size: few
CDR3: CASRLGTGVDLNYEQYF
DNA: TGTGCCAGCAGACTGGGGACAGGGGTTGATCTTAACTACGAGCAGTACTTC

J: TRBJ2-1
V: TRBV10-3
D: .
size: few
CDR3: CAISERVSGNEQFF
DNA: TGTGCCATCAGTGAGAGGGTCTCAGGCAATGAGCAGTTCTTC

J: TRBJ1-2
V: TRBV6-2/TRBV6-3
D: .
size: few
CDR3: CASSYYENYGYTF
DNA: TGTGCCAGCAGTTACTACGAGAATTATGGCTACACCTTC

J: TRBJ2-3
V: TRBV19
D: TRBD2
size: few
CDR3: CASTLAGGRDTQYF
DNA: TGTGCCAGTACACTAGCGGGGGGGCGTGATACGCAGTATTTT

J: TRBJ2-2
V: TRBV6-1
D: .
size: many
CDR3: CASSGRGYGELFF
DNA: TGTGCCAGCAGTGGCCGGGGTTACGGGGAGCTGTTTTTT

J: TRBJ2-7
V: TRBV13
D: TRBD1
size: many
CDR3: CASSTDRGEGEQYF
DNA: TGTGCCAGCAGCACGGACAGGGGCGAGGGCGAGCAGTACTTC

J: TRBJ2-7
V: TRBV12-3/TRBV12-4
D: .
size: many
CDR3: CASSIQAQVEQYF
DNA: TGTGCCAGCAGTATCCAAGCCCAGGTCGAGCAGTACTTC

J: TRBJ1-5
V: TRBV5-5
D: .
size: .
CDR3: CASSLRLGKYSNQPQHF
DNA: TGTGCCAGCAGCTTGAGGCTCGGGAAATATAGCAATCAGCCCCAGCATTTT

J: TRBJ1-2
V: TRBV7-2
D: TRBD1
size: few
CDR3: CASSTTGLNYGYTF
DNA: TGTGCCAGCAGCACGACAGGGCTTAACTATGGCTACACCTTC

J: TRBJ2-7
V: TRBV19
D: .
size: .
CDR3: CASSMFQGPYEQYF
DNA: TGTGCCAGTAGTATGTTTCAGGGGCCCTACGAGCAGTACTTC

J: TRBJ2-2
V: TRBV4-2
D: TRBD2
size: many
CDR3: CASSPLAGGAGELFF
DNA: TGTGCCAGCAGCCCTCTAGCGGGGGGGGCCGGGGAGCTGTTTTTT

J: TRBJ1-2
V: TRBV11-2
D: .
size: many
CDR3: CATKAGFGYTF
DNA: TGTGCCACAAAGGCGGGGTTCGGCTACACCTTC

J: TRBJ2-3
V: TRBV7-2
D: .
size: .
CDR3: CASTLQVGSTDTQYF
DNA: TGTGCCAGCACCCTCCAAGTAGGTAGCACAGATACGCAGTATTTT

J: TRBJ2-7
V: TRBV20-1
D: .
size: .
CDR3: CSARPQQGTSEQYF
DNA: TGCAGTGCTAGGCCCCAACAAGGAACGAGCGAGCAGTACTTC

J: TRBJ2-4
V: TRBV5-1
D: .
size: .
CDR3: CASSLGGIAKNIQYF
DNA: TGCGCCAGCAGTCTAGGCGGCATAGCCAAAAACATTCAGTACTTC